Listed here are 32 T cell receptor beta chains from one sample, sequenced in a study of shared clonotypes between healthy human individuals. Only in-frame clones appear in the TCRdb table, and some are missing; sequencing was by immunoSEQ multiplex PCR. This sample yields about 110,000 clones, of which 68% are seen a single time; roughly a quarter belongs to the top ten. The sample comprised memory CD8+ T cells sorted from blood. Subset given: CD45RO+ cells pooled with CCR7-negative TemRA cells. The receptors originated from a woman in her 30s in good health.

CDR3 in amino acids: CSVEDQDRYGYTF. CDR3 nucleotide sequence: TGCAGCGTTGAAGATCAGGACAGGTATGGCTACACCTTC. The J gene is TRBJ1-2, the V gene TRBV29-1; 7 bases are a match to TRBD1. V dropped 0 bases and J dropped 5; count of bases not matched to a gene: 3. Germline V CDR1 and CDR2: SQVTM, ANQGSEA. The CDR3 is made up of 13 amino acids.

The chain couples TRBV14 to TRBJ1-1; D not certain. The CDR3 loop spans 13 amino acids. Trimming took off 4 bases at V and 6 bases at J, with 12 bases between the two ends. Germline CDR1 and CDR2: SGHDN and FVKESK. The CDR3 loop reads CASSPTSGPEAFF. CDR3 bases: TGTGCCAGCAGCCCGACCTCAGGCCCTGAAGCTTTCTTT. The entire variable domain, with the rest obtained from reference TRBV14 and TRBJ1-1, is as follows: EAGVTQFPSHSVIEKGQTVTLRCDPISGHDNLYWYRRVMGKEIKFLLHFVKESKQDESGMPNNRFLAERTGGTYSTLKVQPAELEDSGVYFCASSPTSGPEAFFGQGTRLTVV.

The chain carries TRBV18 and TRBJ1-5, with 7 nucleotides matching TRBD1. Germline V lookup: CDR1 KGHSH, CDR2 LQKENI. CDR3 length: 13 amino acids. After removal of 3 bases from V and 7 bases from J, the junction contained 3 bases not matched to a gene. This CDR3 reads CASSPGDRQPQHF. The CDR3 bases are TGTGCCAGCTCACCCGGGGACAGACAGCCCCAGCATTTT.

This chain joins TRBV2 and TRBJ2-7, with a tentative D call TRBD1 (5 bases). Germline V gives CDR1 SNHLY, CDR2 FYNNEI. The CDR3 runs 14 residues. The V end was cut by 5 bases, the J end by 6 bases, with 17 bases between. The CDR3 protein is CASSPREGFGEQYF. The CDR3 DNA follows: TGTGCCAGCAGTCCCAGGGAAGGTTTCGGCGAGCAGTACTTC.

This clone was recorded a few times. The chain recombines TRBV4-1 with TRBJ2-7; D may match TRBD1 or TRBD2 (5 bases each). CDR1 and CDR2 (germline): MGHRA, YSYEKL. The V end lost 2 bases, the J end lost 4 bases, and 15 bases lay between the germline ends. CDR3 length: 15 amino acids. CDR3 sequence: CASSQPTGTNYEQYF. The CDR3 nucleotides read TGCGCCAGCAGCCAACCTACGGGGACCAATTACGAGCAGTACTTC.

V usage is TRBV7-9 and J usage is TRBJ1-4, with a weak D call TRBD1 (5 bases). CDR3 length equals 15 residues. Germline V gene sequence: CDR1 SEHNR, CDR2 FQNEAQ (reference sequence). V was pared by 4 bases and J by 4 bases, with 13 bases between. The CDR3 DNA reads as TGTGCCAGCAGCTCCCCGGGACGGCTTAATGAAAAACTGTTTTTT. Translation gives CASSSPGRLNEKLFF.

V is TRBV13 and J is TRBJ1-4, with D unresolved. Germline V gene lookup returns CDR1 PRHDT and CDR2 FYEKMQ (reference sequence). V was shortened by 3 bases and J by 0 bases, with 5 bases between the two germline ends. The CDR3 consists of 14 residues. CDR3 nucleotides: TGTGCCAGCAGCTTCAGAGCAACTAATGAAAAACTGTTTTTT. Protein product: CASSFRATNEKLFF.

This clone was counted between two and nine times. V usage is TRBV4-1 and J usage is TRBJ1-1; a weak D match, TRBD1 (6 bases). CDR3 length: 14 residues. Germline V gene data show CDR1 as MGHRA and CDR2 as YSYEKL. The V end lost 3 bases, the J end lost 5 bases, and 13 bases lay between the germline ends. The CDR3 sequence: CASSHPGGRTEAFF. In nucleotides, the CDR3 is TGCGCCAGCAGCCATCCTGGGGGCAGGACTGAAGCTTTCTTT.

The rearrangement uses TRBV28 and TRBJ2-5; D not certain. CDR1 and CDR2 from the germline V gene are MDHEN and SYDVKM. This CDR3 spans 18 amino acids. Deletions cut 3 bases from V and 1 base from J, with 21 bases between. Here the CDR3 DNA reads TGTGCCAGCAGTTTTCCGGCTTTTCAATGGGCTCTCCAAGAGACCCAGTACTTC. It specifies CASSFPAFQWALQETQYF.

This clone appeared once. CDR3 DNA sequence: TGCGCCAGCAGCCAAGAGCGGCACTTGAACACTGAAGCTTTCTTT. It codes for CASSQERHLNTEAFF. This rearrangement joins TRBV4-1 to TRBJ1-1, with no clear D. Germline lookup yields CDR1 MGHRA and CDR2 YSYEKL. With 0 bases removed from V and 0 bases from J, the gap between germline ends came to 8 bases. The CDR3 runs to 15 residues.

This clone appeared a few times. The chain combines TRBV7-9 with TRBJ2-7, with TRBD2 matching over 7 bases. The CDR3 length is 15 residues. J gave up 0 bases and V 5 bases, and 7 bases lay outside the gene matches. Germline CDR1 reads SEHNR; CDR2 reads FQNEAQ (reference sequence). The CDR3 sequence: CASSQRDSSSYEQYF. The CDR3 coding sequence is TGTGCCAGCAGCCAGCGGGATTCGAGCTCCTACGAGCAGTACTTC.

This clone was detected a few times. A read error may produce the germline difference seen at one junction end. The chain combines TRBV9 with TRBJ2-3; weak D call: TRBD1 (6 bases). Germline V lookup: CDR1 SGDLS, CDR2 YYNGEE. This CDR3 region has 13 residues. CDR3 amino acids: CASSEGVTHPRDF. CDR3 coding DNA: TGTGCCAGCAGCGAGGGGGTCACTCATCCCCGGGATTTT. Complete variable domain (other parts from reference TRBV9 and TRBJ2-3): DSGVTQTPKHLITATGQRVTLRCSPRSGDLSVYWYQQSLDQGLQFLIQYYNGEERAKGNILERFSAQQFPDLHSELNLSSLELGDSALYFCASSEGVTHPRDFGPGTRLTVL.

This clone was seen a handful of times. The rearrangement links TRBV5-4 to TRBJ1-2, with D hard to call. V lost 6 bases and J lost 8, with 11 bases in between. The germline V gene has CDR1 SGHNT and CDR2 YYREEE (reference sequence). The CDR3 extends over 11 amino acids. The CDR3, as DNA: TGTGCCAGCATGGGCCCGAGGGGCTACACCTTC. It encodes CASMGPRGYTF.

The rearrangement joins TRBV19 to TRBJ2-7; 7 bases are a match to TRBD2. This CDR3 comprises 14 residues. The junction had 4 bases not matched to a gene; V was cut back by 3 bases and J by 2 bases. From germline, CDR1 is LNHDA and CDR2 SQIVND (reference sequence). The CDR3 sequence: CASSMGREPYEQYF. The CDR3 DNA reads TGTGCCAGTAGTATGGGGCGGGAGCCCTACGAGCAGTACTTC.

The rearrangement joins TRBV2 to TRBJ2-5, with TRBD2 matching over 8 bases. The better agreement between TRBJ2-7 and the DNA end casts doubt on the J call. The CDR3 extends over 13 amino acids. CDR1 is SNHLY and CDR2 is FYNNEI in the germline V gene. The CDR3 DNA sequence: TGTGCCAGCAGTGAAGCGCGGGGGGACGAGCAGTACTTC. Translation: CASSEARGDEQYF.

This clone has only a few counts. CDR3 nucleotides: TGTGCCAGCAGTTACACCACCCTTGGCGGCACCGGGGAGCTGTTTTTT. Translating gives CASSYTTLGGTGELFF. The chain carries TRBV6-6 and TRBJ2-2; D remains ambiguous. The CDR3 totals 16 residues. Germline V gene sequence: CDR1 MNHNY, CDR2 SVGAGI (reference sequence). Trimming left V 2 bases short and J 4 bases short, with 14 bases between.

The gene calls are TRBV6-7 and TRBJ2-2; 7 bases fit TRBD1. TRBV6-7 is an ORF for which the function is uncertain. V lost 1 base to trimming and J lost 0 bases; unmatched junction nucleotides: 2. This CDR3 region has 16 residues. The CDR3 DNA is TGTGCCAGCAGTTACTTGCAGGGGGCGAACACCGGGGAGCTGTTTTTT. Its protein product is CASSYLQGANTGELFF.

This chain connects TRBV23-1 to TRBJ2-7; TRBD1 aligns across 11 bases. TRBV23-1 is treated as an ORF (open reading frame) with a function not yet certain. Losses at the gene ends were 3 bases for V and 5 bases for J; bases not matched to a gene: 12. The CDR3 is made up of 17 amino acids. The CDR3 DNA follows: TGCGCCAGCAGTCAGCCCCTGCGGGACAGGGGGTCCAACGAGCAGTACTTC. The encoded protein is CASSQPLRDRGSNEQYF.

The chain joins TRBV6-5 to TRBJ1-1; no firm D call. Germline loops: CDR1 MNHEY, CDR2 SVGAGI. The V gene lost 6 bases and the J gene lost 3 bases, with 8 bases spanning the gap. The CDR3 extends over 12 amino acids. The CDR3 DNA reads as TGTGCCAGCAGGATGTCGGACACTGAAGCTTTCTTT. Translated, it gives CASRMSDTEAFF.

CDR3 sequence reads: CASSVAGTSPHEQFF. In DNA, the CDR3 is TGCGCCAGCAGCGTAGCGGGGACCTCCCCCCATGAGCAGTTCTTC. V is TRBV5-1 and J is TRBJ2-1; 8 bases agree with TRBD2. V gave up 4 bases and J gave up 8 bases; unmatched junction bases: 11. The CDR3 totals 15 residues. The V gene's germline CDR1 is SGHRS and CDR2 YFSETQ.

This clone was observed a handful of times. This chain connects TRBV4-2 to TRBJ2-5; D call uncertain. The tail of the sequence fits TRBJ2-7 better, so the J call may be wrong. Per the germline V gene, CDR1 is LGHNA and CDR2 is YNFKEQ. The CDR3 extends over 16 amino acids. CDR3 sequence reads: CASSQDDASPSYEQYF. CDR3 sequence (DNA): TGTGCCAGCAGCCAAGATGATGCGTCCCCTTCCTACGAGCAGTACTTC.

This sequence joins TRBV28 and TRBJ1-2; the match to TRBD1 covers 9 bases. The germline V gene encodes CDR1 MDHEN and CDR2 SYDVKM. This CDR3 comprises 15 residues. The J segment lost 1 base and the V segment lost 5 bases, leaving 5 bases of the junction unmatched. CDR3 in amino acids: CASSPTGGLNYGYTF. The CDR3 coding sequence is TGTGCCAGCAGTCCTACAGGGGGCCTTAACTATGGCTACACCTTC.

The chain couples TRBV5-1 to TRBJ2-4, with TRBD1 identical over 7 bases. This CDR3 contains 14 residues. From germline, CDR1 is SGHRS and CDR2 YFSETQ. The junction had 6 bases not matched to a gene; V was cut back by 4 bases and J by 5 bases. CDR3 nucleotide sequence: TGCGCCAGCAGCCACGGGACAGAAGAAAACATTCAGTACTTC. Residues: CASSHGTEENIQYF.

Comments on this clone: An end of the junction differs from the germline gene, which may be a read error. The same CDR3 is also encoded by other DNA sequences in this sample. The gene calls are TRBV4-1 and TRBJ2-6, with 7 bases fitting TRBD1. The CDR3 has 16 residues. Germline assignment: CDR1 MGHRA and CDR2 YSYEKL. The CDR3 is CASSPRTGSGANVLTF. The CDR3 DNA reads TGTGCCAGCAGCCCGCGGACAGGCTCTGGGGCCAACGTCCTGACTTTC.

J is TRBJ2-2 and V is TRBV5-6; D uncertain. The germline V gene encodes CDR1 SGHDT and CDR2 YYEEEE. Between the trimmed V and J ends, which lost 4 bases and 1 base, there was a span of 11 bases. The CDR3 length is 15 residues. The CDR3 region has the DNA TGTGCCAGCAGCCTGGGTAGATTGAACACCGGGGAGCTGTTTTTT. Protein sequence: CASSLGRLNTGELFF.

This clone came up a few times. The chain employs TRBV5-1 and TRBJ1-2; D is unclear. From germline, CDR1 is SGHRS and CDR2 YFSETQ. The CDR3 has 14 residues. V was pared by 1 base and J by 0 bases, with 7 bases between. CDR3 nucleotide sequence: TGCGCCAGCAGCTTGTGGGAAACTAACTATGGCTACACCTTC. Translating gives CASSLWETNYGYTF.

This clone was counted between two and nine times. The CDR3 is CASSPSWVNQPQHF. The CDR3 DNA follows: TGTGCCAGCAGCCCTTCCTGGGTAAATCAGCCCCAGCATTTT. This chain links TRBV6-1 with TRBJ1-5; D call uncertain. Trimming took 6 bases from V and 4 from J, leaving 13 bases between them. The CDR3 runs to 14 residues. Germline V gene data show CDR1 as MNHNS and CDR2 as SASEGT.

The genes are TRBV9 and TRBJ2-7; D is uncertain. The CDR3 length is 14 residues. Looked up from germline, CDR1 is SGDLS and CDR2 is YYNGEE. V was pared by 0 bases and J by 0 bases, with 7 bases between. The CDR3 protein is CASSVGSRSYEQYF. DNA of the CDR3: TGTGCCAGCAGCGTAGGGTCCCGCTCCTACGAGCAGTACTTC.

The chain combines TRBV9 with TRBJ2-1; 9 bases fit TRBD1. In germline, CDR1 is SGDLS, CDR2 YYNGEE. With 4 bases clipped from V and 6 bases from J, the junction kept 8 bases outside the gene matches. The length of the CDR3 is 15 residues. Written as DNA, the CDR3 is TGTGCCAGCAGCCCCGGGACAGGGTCCGCCAATGAGCAGTTCTTC. Its protein product is CASSPGTGSANEQFF. Filled out from reference TRBV9 and TRBJ2-1, the complete variable domain reads DSGVTQTPKHLITATGQRVTLRCSPRSGDLSVYWYQQSLDQGLQFLIQYYNGEERAKGNILERFSAQQFPDLHSELNLSSLELGDSALYFCASSPGTGSANEQFFGPGTRLTVL.

The chain links TRBV6-1 to TRBJ2-2; tentatively, D is TRBD1 (5 bases). The ends were cut back, 6 bases at V and 0 bases at J, with 11 bases in the middle. The germline CDR1 and CDR2 sequences are MNHNS and SASEGT. CDR3 length: 15 amino acids. The DNA of the CDR3 is TGTGCCAGCAGGGGGCTGGGATCGAACACCGGGGAGCTGTTTTTT. This translates into CASRGLGSNTGELFF.

This clone was seen a handful of times. The V gene is TRBV4-2, the J gene TRBJ2-1; 10 nucleotides agree with TRBD2. The CDR3 has 16 amino acids. V lost 4 bases and J lost 6; bases outside the gene matches: 9. Per the germline V gene, CDR1 is LGHNA and CDR2 is YNFKEQ. For the CDR3, the DNA is TGTGCCAGCAGCCCCACCCTAGCGGGAGACGGCAATGAGCAGTTCTTC. Amino acids: CASSPTLAGDGNEQFF.

This sequence joins TRBV29-1 and TRBJ2-1, with D possibly matching TRBD2 (6 bases). The CDR3 is 15 amino acids. Trimming pared 7 bases from V and 7 bases from J, leaving 23 bases between. From germline, CDR1 is SQVTM and CDR2 ANQGSEA. In nucleotides, the CDR3 is TGCAGCGCTAAGAGTTCGGGGAGGTCTTTTAATGAGCAGTTCTTC. Translated: CSAKSSGRSFNEQFF.